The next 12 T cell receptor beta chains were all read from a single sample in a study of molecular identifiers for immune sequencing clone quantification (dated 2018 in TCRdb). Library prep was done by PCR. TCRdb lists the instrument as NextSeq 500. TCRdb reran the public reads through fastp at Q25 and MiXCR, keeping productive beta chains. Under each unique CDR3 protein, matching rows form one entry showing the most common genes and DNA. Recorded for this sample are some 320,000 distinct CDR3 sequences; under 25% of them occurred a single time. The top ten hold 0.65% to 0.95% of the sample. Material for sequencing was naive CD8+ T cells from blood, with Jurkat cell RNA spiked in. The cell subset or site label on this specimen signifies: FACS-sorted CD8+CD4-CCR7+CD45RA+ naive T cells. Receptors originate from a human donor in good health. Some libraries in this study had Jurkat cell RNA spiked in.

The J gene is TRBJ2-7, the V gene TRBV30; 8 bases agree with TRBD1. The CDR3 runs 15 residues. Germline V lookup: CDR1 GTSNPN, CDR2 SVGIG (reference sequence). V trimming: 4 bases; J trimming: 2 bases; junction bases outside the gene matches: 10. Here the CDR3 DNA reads TGTGCCTGGAAACGACTCCAGGGGGCCCCCTACGAGCAGTACTTC. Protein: CAWKRLQGAPYEQYF. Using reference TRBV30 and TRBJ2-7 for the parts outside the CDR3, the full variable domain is SQTIHQWPATLVQPVGSPLSLECTVEGTSNPNLYWYRQAAGRGLQLLFYSVGIGQISSEVPQNLSASRPQDRQFILSSKKLLLSDSGFYLCAWKRLQGAPYEQYFGPGTRLTVT.

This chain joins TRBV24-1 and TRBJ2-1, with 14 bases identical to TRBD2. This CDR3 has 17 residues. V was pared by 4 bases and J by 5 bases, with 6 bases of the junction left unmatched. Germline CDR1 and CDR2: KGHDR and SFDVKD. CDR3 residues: CATSDRGTSGGHNEQFF. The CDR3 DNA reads TGTGCCACCAGTGACCGGGGGACTAGCGGGGGCCACAATGAGCAGTTCTTC.

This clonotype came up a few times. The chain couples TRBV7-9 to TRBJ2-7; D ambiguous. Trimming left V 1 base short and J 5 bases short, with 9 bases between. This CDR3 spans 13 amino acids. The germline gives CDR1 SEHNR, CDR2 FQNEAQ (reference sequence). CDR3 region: CASSLVWSDEQYF. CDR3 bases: TGTGCCAGCAGCTTAGTGTGGTCCGACGAGCAGTACTTC.

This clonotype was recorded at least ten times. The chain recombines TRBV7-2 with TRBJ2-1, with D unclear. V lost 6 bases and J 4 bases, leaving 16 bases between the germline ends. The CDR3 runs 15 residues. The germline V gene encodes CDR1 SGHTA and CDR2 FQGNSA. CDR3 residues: CASRSKPLPYNEQFF. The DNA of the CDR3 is TGTGCCAGCAGATCAAAGCCACTACCATACAATGAGCAGTTCTTC.

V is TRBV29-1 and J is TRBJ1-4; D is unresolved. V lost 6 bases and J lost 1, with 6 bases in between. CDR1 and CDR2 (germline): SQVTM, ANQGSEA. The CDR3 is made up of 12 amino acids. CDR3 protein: CSVRETNEKLFF. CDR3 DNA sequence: TGCAGCGTGAGGGAAACTAATGAAAAACTGTTTTTT.

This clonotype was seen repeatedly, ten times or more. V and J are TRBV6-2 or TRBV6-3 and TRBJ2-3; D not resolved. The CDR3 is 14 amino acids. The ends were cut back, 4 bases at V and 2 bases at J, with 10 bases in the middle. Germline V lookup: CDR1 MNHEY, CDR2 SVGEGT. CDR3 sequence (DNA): TGTGCCAGCAGTTTCGACCGAAACACAGATACGCAGTATTTT. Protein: CASSFDRNTDTQYF.

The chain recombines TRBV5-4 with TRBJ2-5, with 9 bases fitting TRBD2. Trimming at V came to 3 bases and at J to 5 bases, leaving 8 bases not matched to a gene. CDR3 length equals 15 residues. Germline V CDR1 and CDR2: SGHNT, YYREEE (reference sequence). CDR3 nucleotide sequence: TGTGCCAGCAGCTCCTCCGGGACTAGCTATGAGACCCAGTACTTC. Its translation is CASSSSGTSYETQYF.

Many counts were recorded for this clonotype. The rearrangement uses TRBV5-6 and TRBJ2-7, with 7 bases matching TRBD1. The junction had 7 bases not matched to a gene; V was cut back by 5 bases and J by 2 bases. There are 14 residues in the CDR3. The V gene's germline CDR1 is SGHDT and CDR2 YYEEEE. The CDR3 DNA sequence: TGTGCCAGCAGTTGGGACAGTCGACCCTACGAGCAGTACTTC. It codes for CASSWDSRPYEQYF.

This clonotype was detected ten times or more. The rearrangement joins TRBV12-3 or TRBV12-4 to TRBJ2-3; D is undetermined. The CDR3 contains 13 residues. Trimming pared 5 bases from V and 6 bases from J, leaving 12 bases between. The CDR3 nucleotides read TGTGCCAGCAGTCTACCACGATCGGATACGCAGTATTTT. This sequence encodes CASSLPRSDTQYF.

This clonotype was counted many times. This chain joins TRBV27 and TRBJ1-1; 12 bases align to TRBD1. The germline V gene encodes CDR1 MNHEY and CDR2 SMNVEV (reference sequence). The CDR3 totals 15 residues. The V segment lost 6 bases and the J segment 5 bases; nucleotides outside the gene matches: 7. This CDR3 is CASRGDRGLWTEAFF. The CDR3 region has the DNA TGTGCCAGCAGAGGGGACAGGGGGCTCTGGACTGAAGCTTTCTTT.

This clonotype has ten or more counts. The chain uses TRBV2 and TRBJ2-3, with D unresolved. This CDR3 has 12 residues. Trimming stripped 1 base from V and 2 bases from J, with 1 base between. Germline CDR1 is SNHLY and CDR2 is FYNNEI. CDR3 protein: CASSEDTDTQYF. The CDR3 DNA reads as TGTGCCAGCAGTGAAGACACAGATACGCAGTATTTT.

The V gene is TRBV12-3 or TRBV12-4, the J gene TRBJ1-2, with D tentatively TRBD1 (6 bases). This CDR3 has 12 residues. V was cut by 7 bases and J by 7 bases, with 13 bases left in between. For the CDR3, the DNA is TGTGCCAGCAAGGAGGGGGTTCTTGGCTACACCTTC. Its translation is CASKEGVLGYTF.